This note documents a single T cell receptor beta chain sequence. Its antigen is as yet unknown. Memory CD4+ T cells were sorted as CD4+CD45RO+CD25- cells. Study results and limitations: Whole repertoires were not studied in the larger cohort, only one V-J beta rearrangement.

V gave up 6 bases and J gave up 0 bases; unmatched junction bases: 11. This CDR3 region has 17 residues. Germline assignment: CDR1 SGHTA and CDR2 FQGNSA. Constant-region reverse primers amplified full-length variable regions, followed by semi-nested Nested Universal Primer A PCR. TCRdb used MiXCR to reprocess the 5' RACE reads, holding one entry per CDR3 protein. The table records around 50,000 distinct CDR3 sequences, around 26% of them present only once. This TCR was sampled from a female donor with breast cancer. The source material was tumor-infiltrating memory CD4+ T cells sorted from the breast tumor. Subset here: memory CD4+ T cells, CD4+CD45RO+CD25-. The rearrangement uses TRBV7-2 and TRBJ1-1; 9 positions agree with TRBD1. CDR3 amino acids: CASREGQGRSMNTEAFF. CDR3 coding DNA: TGTGCCAGCAGAGAAGGACAGGGGCGCTCGATGAACACTGAAGCTTTCTTT.